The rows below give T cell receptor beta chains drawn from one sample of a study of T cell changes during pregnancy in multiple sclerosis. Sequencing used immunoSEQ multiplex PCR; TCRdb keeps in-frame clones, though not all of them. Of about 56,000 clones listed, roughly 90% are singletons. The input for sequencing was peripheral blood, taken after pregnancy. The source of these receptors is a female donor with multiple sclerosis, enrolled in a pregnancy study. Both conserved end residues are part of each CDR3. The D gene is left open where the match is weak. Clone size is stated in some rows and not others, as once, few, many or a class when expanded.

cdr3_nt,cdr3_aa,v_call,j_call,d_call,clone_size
TGTGCCAGCAGTTACTCGGACAGCTATGGCTACACCTTC,CASSYSDSYGYTF,TRBV6-5,TRBJ1-2,NA,NA
TGCGCCAGCAGCCAAGATGAAGGGACAGAATACGAGCAGTACTTC,CASSQDEGTEYEQYF,TRBV4-1,TRBJ2-7,TRBD1,NA
TGCGCCAGCAGCTTGGGGGACAACTCCTACGAGCAGTACTTC,CASSLGDNSYEQYF,TRBV5-1,TRBJ2-7,NA,NA
TGCGCCAGCAGCGGACAGGGGGGAGTATATGAGCTAGCTTTCTTT,CASSGQGGVYELAFF,TRBV5-1,TRBJ1-1,TRBD1,few
TGTGCCAGCGGGCAGGCTGGCCACAATGAGCAGTTCTTC,CASGQAGHNEQFF,TRBV28,TRBJ2-1,NA,NA
TGTGCCAGCAGCGCCCGACAGGGGACCATATATTTT,CASSARQGTIYF,TRBV9,TRBJ1-3,TRBD1,few
TGTGCCAGCAGCACAGGGGTGGGAAAGACCCAGTACTTC,CASSTGVGKTQYF,TRBV6-4,TRBJ2-5,TRBD1,NA
TGTGCCAGCAGGACAGGAGGCTTGGGTAATGAAAAACTGTTTTTT,CASRTGGLGNEKLFF,TRBV28,TRBJ1-4,NA,NA
TGTGCCAGTAGTATGGACCGGGAGGGGAGGAGCAATCAGCCCCAGCATTTT,CASSMDREGRSNQPQHF,TRBV19,TRBJ1-5,NA,NA
TGTGCCAGCAGTGAAGTTGCAGGGGATTTGGAAAAACTGTTTTTT,CASSEVAGDLEKLFF,TRBV6-1,TRBJ1-4,NA,NA
TGTGCCTGGACCCGGCAGGGGGGTGGCTACACCTTC,CAWTRQGGGYTF,TRBV30,TRBJ1-2,TRBD1,NA
TGTGCCAGCAGCTTAGCTCAACCGGGACAGGGTGGAACCGGGGAGCTGTTTTTT,CASSLAQPGQGGTGELFF,TRBV11-3,TRBJ2-2,TRBD1,NA
TGCGCCAGCAGCTGGGGACAAAACCTAAGGGAGACCCAGTACTTC,CASSWGQNLRETQYF,TRBV5-1,TRBJ2-5,NA,NA
TGTGCCAGCAGTTATGGGACTCCCCGAGGGACCCAGTACTTC,CASSYGTPRGTQYF,TRBV6-5,TRBJ2-5,NA,once
TGCGCCAGCAGCTTGGGACAGAATAATTCACCCCTCCACTTT,CASSLGQNNSPLHF,TRBV5-1,TRBJ1-6,NA,NA
TGTGCCAGCTCAATTCAATCGGTCGACACTGAAGCTTTCTTT,CASSIQSVDTEAFF,TRBV18,TRBJ1-1,NA,NA
TGTGCCAGCAGCTTGGACTTGGCGGGGTACAATGAGCAGTTCTTC,CASSLDLAGYNEQFF,TRBV5-6,TRBJ2-1,NA,NA
TGTGCCAGCAGTCCCGGACTGGAGAACACTGAAGCTTTCTTT,CASSPGLENTEAFF,TRBV6-5,TRBJ1-1,NA,NA
TGTGCCAGTTCTTTCCGGGACTTCCCCTACGAGCAGTACTTC,CASSFRDFPYEQYF,TRBV18,TRBJ2-7,NA,NA
TGCGCCAGCAGCCCCCCCTGGTCGAGCCCGGAAGAGACCCAGTACTTC,CASSPPWSSPEETQYF,TRBV5-1,TRBJ2-5,NA,NA
TGTGCCAGTAGTGTGGACAGGGGATCCTACAATGAGCAGTTCTTC,CASSVDRGSYNEQFF,TRBV19,TRBJ2-1,TRBD1,NA
TGTGCCAGCAGTGAAGTAGCCTACGAGCAGTACTTC,CASSEVAYEQYF,TRBV2,TRBJ2-7,NA,NA
TGTGCCAGCAGCCCGTTTCAGGGGGCGCGAAGTGAAGCTTTCTTT,CASSPFQGARSEAFF,TRBV13,TRBJ1-1,TRBD1,NA
TGTGCCAGCAGCTTAGGGGACAGGCTTCACTATGGCTACACCTTC,CASSLGDRLHYGYTF,TRBV7-2,TRBJ1-2,TRBD1,few
TGTGCCAGCAGTGACTCGAGGGGGGGACAATCCGGGGAGCTGTTTTTT,CASSDSRGGQSGELFF,TRBV25-1,TRBJ2-2,NA,NA
TGCGCCAGCAGCTTGGTAGTAAACTATGGCTACACCTTC,CASSLVVNYGYTF,TRBV5-1,TRBJ1-2,NA,NA
TGCGCCAGCAGGGACAGGGGATCCTACAATGAGCAGTTCTTC,CASRDRGSYNEQFF,TRBV5-1,TRBJ2-1,TRBD1,NA
TGTGCCAGCAGCCGAAAACCGGGTTCACCCCTCCACTTT,CASSRKPGSPLHF,TRBV28,TRBJ1-6,NA,once
TGTGCCAGCAGCCCCTGGGCACAAGAGACCCAGTACTTC,CASSPWAQETQYF,TRBV7-9,TRBJ2-5,NA,NA
TGTGCCAGCAGTGAAGGTAGCGGGGGGGCCGCAGATACGCAGTATTTT,CASSEGSGGAADTQYF,TRBV6-4,TRBJ2-3,TRBD2,few
TGTGCCAGCAGTGAAAGCGACTTTAGCAATCAGCCCCAGCATTTT,CASSESDFSNQPQHF,TRBV25-1,TRBJ1-5,NA,NA
TGTGCCAGCAGTATAATCTTTCCCCAGGGGAAGAACACTGAAGCTTTCTTT,CASSIIFPQGKNTEAFF,TRBV28,TRBJ1-1,NA,NA
TGTGCCAGCAGGCCCACAGGCCGCTATGGCTACACCTTC,CASRPTGRYGYTF,TRBV2,TRBJ1-2,NA,NA
TGTGCCAGCTCACCTACGACAGGGGGCAGAGATGGCTACACCTTC,CASSPTTGGRDGYTF,TRBV18,TRBJ1-2,TRBD1,many
TGTGCCAGCAAGCTGGGCGTCCCCCCGACTGAAGCTTTCTTT,CASKLGVPPTEAFF,TRBV2,TRBJ1-1,NA,NA
TGTGCCAGCAGCCTCCGGGACAGAAGTTCCAGCGATACGCAGTATTTT,CASSLRDRSSSDTQYF,TRBV27,TRBJ2-3,TRBD1,NA
TGTGCCAGCAGCTTAGATCACGGGGGGGCGGCGCAGACCCAGTACTTC,CASSLDHGGAAQTQYF,TRBV7-9,TRBJ2-5,TRBD2,NA
TGCGCCAGCAGCCAAGTTTGGGAGGGAATAAAACAGCCCCAGCATTTT,CASSQVWEGIKQPQHF,TRBV4-1,TRBJ1-5,NA,NA
TGCGCCAGCGCGACAGGGCTGAGTACGTACACTGAAGCTTTCTTT,CASATGLSTYTEAFF,TRBV4-3,TRBJ1-1,TRBD1,NA
TGTGCCAGCAGCTTCGGGACTCCCCCGGAGACCCAGTACTTC,CASSFGTPPETQYF,TRBV7-2,TRBJ2-5,NA,NA
TGTGCCAGCGCCCGAGACTCCTACAATGAGCAGTTCTTC,CASARDSYNEQFF,TRBV5-4,TRBJ2-1,NA,NA
TGTGCCAGCAGCGTAGGGACAGACACAGATACGCAGTATTTT,CASSVGTDTDTQYF,TRBV9,TRBJ2-3,NA,NA
TGTGCTAGCAGCTTAGGGGGGCAAGATACGCAGTATTTT,CASSLGGQDTQYF,TRBV7-7,TRBJ2-3,NA,NA
TGTGCCAGCAGCCCAACCCGGCAGGGATGGAAAGAAGCTTTCTTT,CASSPTRQGWKEAFF,TRBV7-9,TRBJ1-1,NA,few
TGTGCCAGCAGCTTGGACACTAGCGGGGCATGGCCCCAGTACTTC,CASSLDTSGAWPQYF,TRBV5-6,TRBJ2-5,TRBD2,NA